This TCR beta chain was documented in a study of T cells after yellow fever vaccination. Study-wide points: Subsequent booster samples again held most clones from primary vaccination (roughly 95% CD4, approximately 85% CD8).

The ends were cut back, 1 base at V and 5 bases at J, with 9 bases in the middle. The CDR3 spans 14 residues. Germline loops: CDR1 SGHTA, CDR2 FQGNSA. TCRdb recomputed calls from the 5' RACE reads with MiXCR, one row per CDR3 protein. The table lists 450,000 to 550,000 distinct CDR3 sequences, 15% to 20% of them singletons. Regarding this clonotype: What it recognizes is unknown.

This receptor was taken from a young man who received the YFV17D yellow fever vaccine. This chain uses TRBV7-2 with TRBJ2-1, with TRBD2 as a possible D gene (6 bases). The source material was PBMCs, sampled 15 days after the yellow fever booster vaccination. The DNA for the CDR3 is TGTGCCAGCAGCTTAGGGACTAACCACAATGAGCAGTTCTTC. Amino acid sequence: CASSLGTNHNEQFF.